The rows below give T cell receptor beta chains drawn from one sample of a study of molecular identifiers for immune sequencing clone quantification. MiXCR, run by TCRdb on the PCR reads, gives a single entry per CDR3 protein. The sample has approximately 320,000 distinct CDR3 sequences; roughly 24% are singletons. The specimen sequenced was naive CD8+ T cells from blood, with Jurkat cell RNA spiked in. The receptors come from a human donor in good health. Some libraries in this study had Jurkat cell RNA spiked in. The CDR3 runs from the conserved cysteine through the conserved F or W. D genes are given only for firm matches. A clone size is listed for some rows: how often the clone was seen (once, few, many), or a class if it is expanded.

abundance	d_gene	j_gene	v_gene	CDR3aa	CDR3nt
-	-	TRBJ1-1	TRBV6-5	CASSTRSLNTEAFF	TGTGCCAGCAGTACTCGGTCACTGAACACTGAAGCTTTCTTT
few	-	TRBJ2-3	TRBV7-9	CASSLPDTDTQYF	TGTGCCAGCAGCTTACCTGACACAGATACGCAGTATTTT
few	TRBD2	TRBJ2-1	TRBV14	CASSHGLAGATGNEQFF	TGTGCCAGCAGCCATGGGCTAGCGGGGGCCACCGGGAATGAGCAGTTCTTC
few	TRBD2	TRBJ2-6	TRBV2	CASTRLAGGPSGANVLTF	TGTGCCAGCACCAGACTAGCGGGGGGCCCCTCTGGGGCCAACGTCCTGACTTTC
-	-	TRBJ2-2	TRBV19	CASMLGPNTGELFF	TGTGCCAGTATGCTAGGTCCGAACACCGGGGAGCTGTTTTTT
-	-	TRBJ1-4	TRBV4-1	CASSQDFWGSREKLFF	TGCGCCAGCAGCCAAGATTTCTGGGGTTCGAGAGAAAAACTGTTTTTT
-	TRBD1	TRBJ2-7	TRBV12-3/TRBV12-4	CASSLILGQVLLEQYF	TGTGCCAGCAGTTTGATTTTAGGACAGGTACTATTGGAGCAGTACTTC
-	TRBD1	TRBJ1-4	TRBV27	CASSHRGGGTERFF	TGTGCCAGCAGTCACAGGGGCGGCGGCACCGAACGGTTTTTT
few	-	TRBJ2-3	TRBV12-5	CASGLATSDTQYF	TGTGCTAGTGGTTTGGCCACTTCAGATACGCAGTATTTT
many	TRBD2	TRBJ2-2	TRBV29-1	CSVVGPGGIDTGELFF	TGCAGCGTTGTGGGACCGGGAGGGATTGACACCGGGGAGCTGTTTTTT
few	TRBD1	TRBJ2-3	TRBV9	CASSDPTGQGSTDTQYF	TGTGCCAGCAGCGACCCAACAGGACAGGGGTCCACAGATACGCAGTATTTT
few	-	TRBJ2-1	TRBV5-1	CASSLYSGPGPYNEQFF	TGCGCCAGCAGCTTGTACAGCGGTCCTGGACCTTACAATGAGCAGTTCTTC
few	-	TRBJ2-3	TRBV27	CASSLLQRYSTDTQYF	TGTGCCAGCAGTTTATTACAGCGATACAGCACAGATACGCAGTATTTT
many	TRBD1	TRBJ2-3	TRBV28	CASSWSDRSTDTQYF	TGTGCCAGCAGTTGGTCGGACAGGAGCACAGATACGCAGTATTTT
many	-	TRBJ2-3	TRBV4-3	CASSPLGGDTDTQYF	TGCGCCAGCAGCCCCTTAGGGGGAGACACAGATACGCAGTATTTT
few	-	TRBJ1-3	TRBV7-2	CASSLDYTLSGNTIYF	TGTGCCAGCAGCTTAGATTATACGCTCTCTGGAAACACCATATATTTT
few	-	TRBJ2-1	TRBV11-2	CASSSPSYGGGNNEQFF	TGTGCCAGCAGCTCCCCCTCCTATGGGGGGGGCAACAATGAGCAGTTCTTC
-	TRBD2	TRBJ2-7	TRBV20-1	CSARGTLAHYEQYF	TGCAGTGCTAGAGGGACACTAGCGCATTACGAGCAGTACTTC
few	TRBD1	TRBJ1-4	TRBV11-2	CASSTDRGLGEKLFF	TGTGCCAGCAGCACCGACAGGGGGTTGGGTGAAAAACTGTTTTTT
few	TRBD2	TRBJ2-5	TRBV28	CASKRLADKEETQYF	TGTGCCAGCAAGCGACTAGCGGACAAAGAAGAGACCCAGTACTTC
-	-	TRBJ1-1	TRBV30	CAWSLARLNTEAFF	TGTGCCTGGAGTTTGGCCCGATTGAACACTGAAGCTTTCTTT
-	-	TRBJ1-5	TRBV19	CASSPDSWTEDQPQHF	TGTGCCAGTAGTCCGGACTCCTGGACAGAAGATCAGCCCCAGCATTTT
many	TRBD1	TRBJ1-5	TRBV27	CASRSTGGSQPQHF	TGTGCCAGCAGATCGACAGGGGGAAGCCAGCCCCAGCATTTT
few	TRBD2	TRBJ2-7	TRBV29-1	CSAGGWTSGHYEQYF	TGCAGCGCCGGTGGTTGGACTAGCGGACACTACGAGCAGTACTTC
-	-	TRBJ2-3	TRBV27	CASSFPGAPQYF	TGTGCCAGCAGTTTCCCTGGCGCTCCGCAGTATTTT
many	-	TRBJ2-7	TRBV14	CASSQIGSRDSYEQYF	TGTGCCAGCAGCCAAATCGGGTCACGCGACTCCTACGAGCAGTACTTC
many	-	TRBJ2-1	TRBV11-2	CASQGGSSYNEQFF	TGTGCCAGCCAAGGAGGGAGCTCCTACAATGAGCAGTTCTTC
many	TRBD1	TRBJ1-6	TRBV4-1	CASSQDQRLWTGDHSPLHF	TGCGCCAGCAGCCAAGATCAACGTTTGTGGACAGGGGATCATTCACCCCTCCACTTT
many	-	TRBJ2-2	TRBV29-1	CSVAAMNTGELFF	TGCAGCGTTGCGGCGATGAACACCGGGGAGCTGTTTTTT
many	-	TRBJ1-1	TRBV28	CASSPRQLLNTEAFF	TGTGCCAGCAGCCCCCGACAGTTACTGAACACTGAAGCTTTCTTT
many	-	TRBJ1-1	TRBV5-6	CASSLRLITEAFF	TGTGCCAGCAGCTTGCGGTTGATCACTGAAGCTTTCTTT
many	TRBD2	TRBJ2-3	TRBV6-5	CASRHSGRSSTDTQYF	TGTGCCAGCAGACACAGCGGGAGATCTAGCACAGATACGCAGTATTTT
many	TRBD2	TRBJ2-3	TRBV7-2	CASSLDFTSGGAVDTQYF	TGTGCCAGCAGCTTAGATTTCACTAGCGGGGGGGCCGTAGATACGCAGTATTTT
few	-	TRBJ2-7	TRBV20-1	CSARESGMGFYEQYF	TGCAGTGCTAGAGAATCCGGGATGGGGTTCTACGAGCAGTACTTC
-	TRBD1	TRBJ2-2	TRBV5-4	CASSDGQGVGGELFF	TGTGCCAGCAGCGATGGACAGGGAGTCGGCGGGGAGCTGTTTTTT
few	-	TRBJ2-5	TRBV7-9	CASSFPDQETQYF	TGTGCCAGCAGCTTTCCGGATCAAGAGACCCAGTACTTC